Following are 17 T cell receptor beta chains from one sample sequenced in a study of Graves' ophthalmopathy and Graves' hyperthyroidism. Amplifying from RNA transcripts, the study obtained TCR beta CDR3 regions. First-round RT-PCR employed HTBI primers, with a second-round multiplex PCR after it. TCRdb re-analysed the multiplex PCR reads in MiXCR, keeping a single row per CDR3 protein. The table lists hundreds of thousands of distinct CDR3 sequences, 40% of them singletons, with 44% in the top ten. Sequenced sample: peripheral blood. The source is an adult man with Graves' ophthalmopathy.

The chain has TRBV2 and TRBJ1-5, with 7 bases fitting TRBD1. The V gene's germline CDR1 is SNHLY and CDR2 FYNNEI. The CDR3 is made up of 12 amino acids. The DNA of the CDR3 is TGTGCTCAGGGGGGGGATGGGCAGCCCCAGCATTTT. Translation gives CAQGGDGQPQHF.

The chain employs TRBV20-1 and TRBJ2-5; 11 bases fit TRBD2. Looked up from germline, CDR1 is DFQATT and CDR2 is SNEGSKA (reference sequence). The CDR3 length is 17 residues. V shed 0 bases and J 5 bases; nucleotides not matched to a gene: 11. CDR3 nucleotide sequence: TGCAGTGCTAGAGAGTCCCTACTAGCGGGAGTTGGGGAGACCCAGTACTTC. This encodes CSARESLLAGVGETQYF.

The rearrangement joins TRBV9 to TRBJ1-3; D may be TRBD1 (5 bases). Germline V CDR1 and CDR2: SGDLS, YYNGEE. This CDR3 spans 19 amino acids. Trimming shortened V by 0 bases and J by 0 bases, and 19 bases separated the two germline ends. CDR3 DNA sequence: TGTGCCAGCAGCGTAGGGTGGGGCTCGCGGTTCAGCTCTGGAAACACCATATATTTT. Encoded protein: CASSVGWGSRFSSGNTIYF. The variable domain in full, completed from reference TRBV9 and TRBJ1-3, reads DSGVTQTPKHLITATGQRVTLRCSPRSGDLSVYWYQQSLDQGLQFLIQYYNGEERAKGNILERFSAQQFPDLHSELNLSSLELGDSALYFCASSVGWGSRFSSGNTIYFGEGSWLTVV.

This clonotype came up a few times. The gene calls are TRBV29-1 and TRBJ2-7, with no clear D. Trimming left V 7 bases short and J 2 bases short, with 15 bases between. This CDR3 has 13 amino acids. CDR1 is SQVTM, CDR2 ANQGSEA, per germline. CDR3 DNA sequence: TGCAGCGGGGCCATGGCAGGAGCCTACGAGCAGTACTTC. It codes for CSGAMAGAYEQYF.

Concerning this clonotype itself: A single base separates this from a much larger clone, so it may be a read error. This rearrangement joins TRBV2 to TRBJ2-5, with D unclear. The DNA matches TRBJ2-7 better at its end, which makes the J call doubtful. CDR3 size: 11 residues. In germline, CDR1 is SNHLY, CDR2 FYNNEI. The CDR3 coding sequence is TGTGCCAGCAGTGTGGTCTACGAGCAGTACTTC. It yields the protein CASSVVYEQYF.

In this sample, this clonotype turned up a few times. The V and J genes are TRBV20-1 and TRBJ2-7; unclear D gene. The V gene's germline CDR1 is DFQATT and CDR2 SNEGSKA (reference sequence). This CDR3 comprises 11 residues. V was clipped by 2 bases and J by 7 bases, with 9 bases between them. The chain's CDR3 is CSARQAEEQYF. In DNA form, the CDR3 reads TGCAGTGCTAGACAGGCGGAGGAGCAGTACTTC.

The V gene is TRBV7-9, the J gene TRBJ2-5, with TRBD2 matching 8 bases. J was trimmed by 5 bases and V by 8 bases; bases with no gene match: 13. The CDR3 covers 15 residues. Germline values: CDR1 SEHNR, CDR2 FQNEAQ (reference sequence). CDR3 residues: CASSTGRGAYETQYF. The CDR3 DNA follows: TGTGCCAGCTCCACCGGGCGGGGGGCCTACGAGACCCAGTACTTC.

This clonotype was seen at least ten times. The CDR3 DNA reads as TGTGCCAGTAGCGACAGAACAACTAATGAAAAACTGTTTTTT. This gives the protein CASSDRTTNEKLFF. The rearrangement links TRBV19 to TRBJ1-4, with a tentative D call TRBD1 (5 bases). CDR1 and CDR2 from the germline V gene are LNHDA and SQIVND (reference sequence). The CDR3 runs to 14 residues. The germline V and J ends were trimmed by 6 bases and 0 bases, with 8 bases remaining between them.

This clonotype was recorded many times. The rearrangement joins TRBV4-3 to TRBJ2-7, with 11 bases identical to TRBD1. CDR3 length equals 13 residues. CDR1 is LGHNA and CDR2 is YSLEER in the germline V gene. The junction had 2 bases not matched to a gene; V was cut back by 3 bases and J by 7 bases. The CDR3 is CASSQDRGLEQYF. In DNA form, the CDR3 reads TGCGCCAGCAGCCAGGACAGGGGGCTGGAGCAGTACTTC.

The table lists this clonotype with a few counts. This rearrangement joins TRBV11-2 to TRBJ1-2, with D possibly TRBD1 on 5 matching bases. This CDR3 comprises 15 residues. The germline gives CDR1 SGHAT, CDR2 FQNNGV. Trimming stripped 5 bases from V and 2 bases from J, with 15 bases between. This chain's CDR3 is CASSRQTTDNYGYTF. DNA for the CDR3: TGTGCCAGCAGCCGTCAAACGACAGACAACTATGGCTACACCTTC.

J is TRBJ1-6 and V is TRBV19; the D gene is possibly TRBD1 (6 bases). The CDR3 is made up of 14 amino acids. The V end lost 3 bases, the J end lost 9 bases, and 12 bases lay between the germline ends. CDR1 and CDR2 (germline): LNHDA, SQIVND (reference sequence). Here the CDR3 reads CASSMLDRSSPLHF. The CDR3 DNA follows: TGTGCCAGTAGTATGCTGGACAGATCTTCACCCCTCCACTTT. The full variable domain, rest sourced from reference TRBV19 and TRBJ1-6, is DGGITQSPKYLFRKEGQNVTLSCEQNLNHDAMYWYRQDPGQGLRLIYYSQIVNDFQKGDIAEGYSVSREKKESFPLTVTSAQKNPTAFYLCASSMLDRSSPLHFGNGTRLTVT.

The chain uses TRBV5-6 and TRBJ1-5, with TRBD1 matching 8 bases. The CDR3 is made up of 14 amino acids. Trimming cost V 4 bases and J 9 bases; bases outside gene matches: 9. Germline CDR1 and CDR2: SGHDT and YYEEEE. CDR3 region: CASSPRQGMGPQHF. The DNA for the CDR3 is TGTGCCAGCAGCCCTCGACAGGGGATGGGGCCCCAGCATTTT.

About this clonotype: An end of the junction differs from the germline gene, which may be a read error. This chain connects TRBV29-1 to TRBJ2-7, with no clear D. CDR1 and CDR2 (germline): SQVTM, ANQGSEA. CDR3 length: 11 residues. CDR3 in DNA: TGCAGCGGGACGGTATCCTACGGGCAGTACTTC. The encoded protein is CSGTVSYGQYF.

This clonotype was picked up a small number of times. This rearrangement joins TRBV19 to TRBJ1-5; 7 positions agree with TRBD1. The V and J ends lost 10 bases and 2 bases, in that order; junction bases with no gene match: 8. The CDR3 covers 14 residues. Germline CDR1 is LNHDA and CDR2 is SQIVND (reference sequence). CDR3 DNA sequence: TGTGCCACTAAGGTTGGGACAGGCAATCAGCCCCAGCATTTT. Residues: CATKVGTGNQPQHF.

The gene calls are TRBV20-1 and TRBJ1-1; D ambiguous. The V end lost 6 bases, the J end lost 5 bases, and 10 bases lay between the germline ends. Per germline, CDR1 DFQATT and CDR2 SNEGSKA (reference sequence). CDR3 size: 11 residues. The CDR3 reads CSAGHRTEAFF. CDR3 bases: TGCAGTGCGGGTCATAGGACTGAAGCTTTCTTT.

This clonotype occurred a few times. The gene calls are TRBV2 and TRBJ1-2; 11 positions agree with TRBD1. Looked up from germline, CDR1 is SNHLY and CDR2 is FYNNEI. V shed 5 bases and J 13 bases; nucleotides not matched to a gene: 9. This CDR3 comprises 13 residues. The DNA for the CDR3 is TGTGCCAGCAGTCTAAGGACAGGGGGCGAGGGCACCTTC. Amino acids: CASSLRTGGEGTF.

V gene TRBV2 combines with J gene TRBJ1-5; D gene uncertain. The germline V gene has CDR1 SNHLY and CDR2 FYNNEI. V was clipped by 6 bases and J by 0 bases, with 12 bases between them. The CDR3 has 15 amino acids. CDR3 nucleotide sequence: TGTGCCAGCAGCCCCCGGAGCTATAGCAATCAGCCCCAGCATTTT. This codes for CASSPRSYSNQPQHF.